These 15 T cell receptor beta chains were all obtained from the same sample, sequenced in a study of CD8+CD57+ T cells in acquired aplastic anemia. CDR3 and TCR beta VDJ profiling relied on genomic DNA as the template. TCRdb re-called the reads with MiXCR, one entry per CDR3 protein. Among around 50,000 distinct CDR3 sequences, approximately 78% were seen once, and the ten largest hold under 40%. Sequenced input: sorted CD4+, CD8+, or CD8+CD57+ T cells (not recorded which) from PBMCs. These receptors were collected from a human donor in good health, serving as a control.

This clonotype was recorded a few times. This rearrangement joins TRBV7-6 to TRBJ2-7; TRBD1 aligns across 8 bases. The CDR3 is 14 amino acids. With V trimmed by 5 bases and J by 4 bases, 7 bases remained unmatched. The germline gives CDR1 SGHVS, CDR2 FNYEAQ. CDR3: CASSARTGRYEQYF. The CDR3 DNA sequence: TGTGCCAGCAGCGCCCGGACAGGGAGATACGAGCAGTACTTC. Supplemented by reference TRBV7-6 and TRBJ2-7, the full variable domain reads GAGVSQSPRYKVTKRGQDVALRCDPISGHVSLYWYRQALGQGPEFLTYFNYEAQQDKSGLPNDRFSAERPEGSISTLTIQRTEQRDSAMYRCASSARTGRYEQYFGPGTRLTVT.

The V and J genes are TRBV19 and TRBJ1-5; 7 bases fit TRBD1. The ends lost 7 bases at V and 0 bases at J; junction bases unmatched: 15. The CDR3 has 18 amino acids. Germline values: CDR1 LNHDA, CDR2 SQIVND (reference sequence). CDR3 in amino acids: CASTTGATPGYSNQPQHF. CDR3 DNA sequence: TGTGCCAGTACAACAGGGGCGACGCCAGGTTATAGCAATCAGCCCCAGCATTTT.

The chain has TRBV25-1 and TRBJ2-7; TRBD2 matches 8 bases. Losses at the gene ends were 6 bases for V and 2 bases for J; bases not matched to a gene: 9. Germline lookup yields CDR1 MGHDK and CDR2 SYGVNS. The CDR3 totals 15 residues. CDR3 DNA: TGTGCCAGCAGCCCTACTCGGGGGGGCCCCTACGAGCAGTACTTC. The encoded protein is CASSPTRGGPYEQYF.

In its sample, this clonotype was seen once. This chain joins TRBV10-1 and TRBJ1-1, with a tentative D call TRBD1 (5 bases). The V gene's germline CDR1 is WNHNN and CDR2 SYGVQD (reference sequence). The germline V and J ends were trimmed by 0 bases and 2 bases, with 10 bases remaining between them. The CDR3 loop spans 15 amino acids. The CDR3 sequence is CASSESATANTEAFF. CDR3 coding DNA: TGCGCCAGCAGTGAGTCGGCGACAGCAAACACTGAAGCTTTCTTT.

V is TRBV29-1 and J is TRBJ2-3, with TRBD2 matching over 8 bases. The V and J ends lost 7 bases and 2 bases, in that order; junction bases with no gene match: 14. Germline-derived CDR1 and CDR2 are SQVTM and ANQGSEA. This CDR3 is 16 amino acids long. This chain's CDR3 is CSASGRLAGTTDTQYF. The CDR3 region has the DNA TGCAGCGCGTCGGGGCGCTTAGCGGGGACCACAGATACGCAGTATTTT.

The chain combines TRBV7-7 with TRBJ2-7; no firm D call. Germline V gene sequence: CDR1 SSHAT, CDR2 FNYEAQ (reference sequence). The CDR3 contains 13 residues. Deletions cut 7 bases from V and 3 bases from J, with 13 bases between. The CDR3 protein is CASISSSYYEQYF. DNA for the CDR3: TGTGCCAGCATCTCGAGCTCCTACTACGAGCAGTACTTC.

The count of this clonotype is one. The CDR3, as DNA: TGTGCCAGTCTGTTCGGGGGCGAGGAAAACACCATATATTTT. Translated, it gives CASLFGGEENTIYF. J is TRBJ1-3 and V is TRBV19; possibly TRBD1 for D (6 bases). The V end was cut by 8 bases, the J end by 6 bases, with 17 bases between. The germline gives CDR1 LNHDA, CDR2 SQIVND (reference sequence). The CDR3 is 14 amino acids.

This clonotype was counted many times. This chain connects TRBV12-3 or TRBV12-4 to TRBJ2-5; D remains unclear. V shed 1 base and J shed 3 bases, with 6 bases lying between them. The CDR3 has 13 amino acids. This CDR3 reads CASSLVSEETQYF. The CDR3 region has the DNA TGTGCCAGCAGTTTAGTTTCAGAAGAGACCCAGTACTTC.

Ten or more counts support this clonotype. The CDR3 is CSARTSGTHTGELFF. The CDR3 DNA follows: TGCAGTGCTAGGACTAGCGGGACTCACACCGGGGAGCTGTTTTTT. The chain has TRBV20-1 and TRBJ2-2; 11 bases are a match to TRBD2. V trimming: 3 bases; J trimming: 3 bases; junction bases outside the gene matches: 3. The CDR3 runs 15 residues. The germline V gene has CDR1 DFQATT and CDR2 SNEGSKA (reference sequence).

This clonotype showed up just a few times. V and J are TRBV19 and TRBJ1-2, with unresolved D. The CDR3 is made up of 11 amino acids. Germline-derived CDR1 and CDR2 are LNHDA and SQIVND (reference sequence). Between the trimmed V and J ends, which lost 5 bases and 5 bases, there was a span of 6 bases. The CDR3 sequence: CASSHAYGYTF. Here the CDR3 DNA reads TGTGCCAGTAGTCACGCGTATGGCTACACCTTC.

Only one count was recorded for this clonotype. The chain joins TRBV19 to TRBJ2-6; D gene unclear. Germline V gene data show CDR1 as LNHDA and CDR2 as SQIVND (reference sequence). CDR3 length equals 15 residues. CDR3 nucleotide sequence: TGTGCGGCCTCCCCTTTTTACTCTGGGGCCAACGTCCTGACTTTC. This codes for CAASPFYSGANVLTF.

J is TRBJ1-4 and V is TRBV2, with D perhaps matching TRBD1 (6 bases). Looked up from germline, CDR1 is SNHLY and CDR2 is FYNNEI. The CDR3 has 15 residues. V dropped 7 bases and J dropped 4 bases, with 16 bases sitting between them. CDR3 protein: CASTHPQGSNEKLFF. DNA of the CDR3: TGTGCCAGCACCCATCCACAGGGAAGTAATGAAAAACTGTTTTTT.

This clonotype is deemed medium-sized. This chain uses TRBV9 with TRBJ1-6; no definite D call. CDR1 and CDR2 from the germline V gene are SGDLS and YYNGEE. V lost 1 base and J 8 bases, leaving 13 bases between the germline ends. The CDR3 loop spans 15 amino acids. The CDR3 loop reads CASSVSNTGDSPLHF. The CDR3 DNA is TGTGCCAGCAGCGTAAGTAACACCGGAGATTCACCCCTCCACTTT.

The rearrangement links TRBV2 to TRBJ2-5, with D perhaps TRBD1 (6 bases). The V end was cut by 7 bases, the J end by 9 bases, with 18 bases between. CDR3 length: 13 amino acids. Germline loops: CDR1 SNHLY, CDR2 FYNNEI. As DNA, the CDR3 is TGTGCCAGCACAGGCCCACCGCACAGGGCCCAGTACTTC. It is translated as CASTGPPHRAQYF. The full variable domain, completed using reference TRBV2 and TRBJ2-5, is EPEVTQTPSHQVTQMGQEVILRCVPISNHLYFYWYRQILGQKVEFLVSFYNNEISEKSEIFDDQFSVERPDGSNFTLKIRSTKLEDSAMYFCASTGPPHRAQYFGPGTRLLVL.

This chain uses TRBV24-1 with TRBJ1-5, with a tentative D call TRBD1 (5 bases). CDR3 length: 15 residues. Trimming cost V 5 bases and J 2 bases, with 12 bases left between them. CDR1 is KGHDR and CDR2 is SFDVKD in the germline V gene. CDR3 DNA sequence: TGTGCCACCAGTGCGGCAGGGTCGGGCAATCAGCCCCAGCATTTT. Its translation is CATSAAGSGNQPQHF.